This TCR beta chain came from a study of T cells in Graves' hyperthyroidism and ophthalmopathy. Study at large: Before any treatment, at initial diagnosis, peripheral blood was collected.

Thyroid ultrasound and orbital computed tomography, with clinical symptoms and serum thyroxine and TRAb, informed diagnoses. Points from the study as a whole: Most thyroid clonotypes with frequency above 0.001 were detected in blood. Ophthalmopathy cases were set apart from stable hyperthyroidism by a 13 V-J model.

Regions amplified from RNA transcripts were the TCR beta CDR3 regions. TCR CDR3 underwent first-round RT-PCR with the HTBI primer set. Each CDR3 protein is one row after TCRdb ran MiXCR on the multiplex PCR reads. The sample has around 35,000 distinct CDR3 sequences; around 53% are singletons. CDR1 is DFQATT and CDR2 is SNEGSKA in the germline V gene (reference sequence). CDR3 length: 16 residues. The J segment lost 10 bases and the V segment lost 0 bases, leaving 13 bases of the junction unmatched. On this clonotype itself: Antigen specificity is unknown.

The sequence was collected from a man aged 40-49 years with Graves' ophthalmopathy. The chain is built from TRBV20-1 and TRBJ1-5; the match to TRBD1 covers 9 bases. The material sequenced was blood. For the CDR3, the DNA is TGCAGTGCTAGAGATGGGGACAGGGCGTCAAATTCACCCCAGCATTTT. As protein: CSARDGDRASNSPQHF.